This T cell receptor beta chain derives from a study of PD-1 blockade in classical Hodgkin lymphoma. Looking at the study overall: Treatment was intravenous nivolumab, 3 mg/kg every 2 weeks, until progression. Study outcomes and limitations: When set against healthy donors, newly diagnosed patients were reported to show lower baseline TCR diversity. For complete responders, baseline diversity was comparable to that of newly diagnosed patients.

Trimming removed 0 bases at V and 5 bases at J, with 15 bases between. This CDR3 has 15 residues. Germline CDR1 reads SGHKS; CDR2 reads YYEKEE (reference sequence). Time point described: cycle 4 day 1 (C4D1), after less than 7 weeks of nivolumab. Exposure to brentuximab vedotin varied, and each patient had relapsed following autologous stem cell transplantation. Magnetic negative selection served to purify CD4+ T cells out of PBMCs that had been thawed. Using immunoSEQ multiplex PCR, the repertoire was profiled, and TCRdb retains in-frame clones only, with some absent. The sample consists of tens of thousands of clones, around 86% of them appearing once. As regards this clone: Its antigen remains unidentified.

The chain recombines TRBV5-5 with TRBJ2-7, with a tentative D call TRBD2 (7 bases). The sample in question was CD4+ T cells from blood, obtained before the fourth cycle of nivolumab. This TCR derives from a human donor with classical Hodgkin lymphoma. The CDR3 loop reads CASSLGRGARDEQYF. Here the CDR3 DNA reads TGTGCCAGCAGCTTGGGCCGGGGGGCGCGGGACGAGCAGTACTTC. Full variable domain (missing parts from reference TRBV5-5 and TRBJ2-7): DAGVTQSPTHLIKTRGQQVTLRCSPISGHKSVSWYQQVLGQGPQFIFQYYEKEERGRGNFPDRFSARQFPNYSSELNVNALLLGDSALYLCASSLGRGARDEQYFGPGTRLTVT.